This record covers a single TCR beta chain. A few counts support this clonotype. The antigen this receptor binds is unknown. No quality values exist for individual bases; no much larger clone is one base distant. These data originate in a study of regulatory T cells in long-lasting Graves disease (dated by TCRdb to the early 2020s). For the wider study: Antithyroid drugs had been taken for less than 3 months by newly diagnosed Graves' disease patients. This study used TCR sequencing and RNA sequencing of peripheral blood to compare persistent Graves' disease patients against newly diagnosed Graves' disease patients. The study took place in China and was registered as a clinical trial. TCR sequencing covered about 13 persistent and 20 or so newly diagnosed Graves' disease patients, about 35 samples in total. Paper-wide results and their limitations: A larger number of public clonotypes was shared among persistent patients (around 2,500) than among newly diagnosed patients (more than 850). Sequencing and analysis were limited to the TCR beta chain. The authors noted that the small sample size was a limitation that may lower accuracy. Peripheral blood alone was examined, since thyroid tissue, which constituted the primary lesion, could not be accessed. Lower TCR Shannon entropy and fewer highly expanded clones were observed in persistent Graves' disease patients than in newly diagnosed patients, which suggested clonal expansion.

The method behind the library was multiplex PCR. Sequenced on an Illumina HiSeq 4000. CDR3 regions were amplified by Arm-PCR with iRepertoire HTBI primers to construct TCR beta libraries. PCR products were gel purified before sequencing. The paper's processing steps were these. Gene usage analysis of CDR3 amino acid clonotypes used the approximately 62 TRBV and approximately 13 TRBJ segments found across samples. Filtered high-quality paired reads were merged into contigs using COPE and FqMerger. Contigs were aligned with BLAST to IMGT TRBV, TRBD and TRBJ reference genes, and CDR3 was defined per IMGT. Clonotypes above 0.1% frequency were classified as highly expanded clones. Repertoire diversity was measured by Shannon entropy, and V-J evenness by the Gini coefficient. Public clonotypes were defined as clonotypes shared by more than one individual. Through fastp at Q25 and MiXCR, TCRdb rebuilt clones from the public reads, retaining in-frame beta chains. Each CDR3 protein appears once, grouped with its most common genes and DNA. The V and J calls shown here were made by TCRdb, not taken from the authors' results. For this sample there are roughly 420,000 distinct CDR3 sequences; around 15% appear just once. Approximately 21% of the sample is taken by the ten largest.

The time point label of this sample denotes: newly diagnosed GD, antithyroid drugs for less than 3 months. RNA was extracted from PBMCs in TRIzol for both TCR sequencing and RNA sequencing. The diagnosis of Graves' disease followed American Thyroid Association guidelines. The patients came from an endocrinology department in Xi'an, China. Each patient gave approximately 9 milliliters of peripheral blood, collected in an EDTA anticoagulant tube. PBMCs were isolated by Ficoll Paque Plus density gradient separation without further T cell sorting. An Agilent 2100 Bioanalyzer and agarose gel were used to check RNA quality, while a NanoDrop 2000 measured RNA concentration. Sample: peripheral blood mononuclear cells (PBMCs), taken at new diagnosis, from a patient treated with antithyroid drugs. This sequence originates from a female donor with Graves disease.

The CDR3 loop reads CATSRGRRGGYNEQFF. The DNA sequence is given as TGTGCCACCAGCAGAGGCCGGCGGGGAGGTTACAATGAGCAGTTCTTC. Recombination connected TRBV15 to TRBJ2-1, and the D gene may be TRBD2, 6 bases matching. V sheds 1 base and J sheds 4 bases, leaving 14 bases between their ends. The CDR3 numbers 16 residues from cysteine through phenylalanine. The sequence is cut down to CDR3 DNA, 48 bases in frame from base 1. Per the germline V gene (reference sequence), LNHNV is the CDR1 and YYDKDF is the CDR2.